Listed here is a single TCR beta chain. Its target is unknown. Its ends do not fully match the called genes, so a read error is possible. This sample is drawn from a study of blood T cells in healthy people across ages. Overall study results and limits: Fewer expanded clones and more diversity marked long-lived versus aged donors.

For the second PCR, which ran for about 7 to 11 cycles, a sample-barcoded 5' primer and a J-beta primer mix were used. TCRdb passed the 5' RACE reads through MiXCR, listing each CDR3 protein once. The sample shows about 1.4 million distinct CDR3 sequences, approximately 59% of them seen only once. CDR3 length: 20 residues. In germline, CDR1 is MNHNS, CDR2 SASEGT. The genes are TRBV6-1 and TRBJ1-2, with D perhaps matching TRBD1 (5 bases). The sequence came from a man in his late teens or twenties in good health. Sequencing was performed on blood. The CDR3 region is CTSQRRLGHQESYFNYGYTF. The CDR3 nucleotides are TGTACCAGCCAGCGGAGACTGGGGCACCAAGAGAGTTATTTTAACTATGGCTACACCTTC.